This T cell receptor beta chain was observed in a study of siplizumab effects on memory and regulatory T cells. Study-wide results and limits: Siplizumab brought about a significant reduction in alloreactive sequences traceable to unstimulated CD4+ memory cells.

TCRdb's table, derived via immunoSEQ multiplex PCR, lists solely in-frame clones and lacks some. There are over 95,000 clones in the sample; just under 95% occur only once, and roughly 0.15% lies in the top ten. On this clone: Antigen unknown.

The sequence derives from a human donor in good health. Sequencing was carried out using non-Treg CD4+ T cells sorted from blood.

Here the CDR3 DNA reads TGTGCCAGCAGCGATAAAAAGGGGTTCTACACTGAAGCTTTCTTT. It yields the protein CASSDKKGFYTEAFF. The chain has TRBV9 and TRBJ1-1; tentatively, D is TRBD1 (5 bases). Germline lookup yields CDR1 SGDLS and CDR2 YYNGEE. Trimming shortened V by 3 bases and J by 3 bases, and 15 bases separated the two germline ends. This CDR3 is 15 amino acids long.